The next 18 T cell receptor beta chains were all read from a single sample in a study of T-cell reconstitution after alpha-beta-depleted transplantation in children. Unique molecular identifiers were used in preparing the TCRbeta library. TCRdb re-derived calls from the PCR reads in MiXCR, one entry per CDR3 protein. This table has some 340,000 distinct CDR3 sequences, approximately 10% appearing once. Sequenced here: PBMCs from the stem cell graft donor, sampled from the stem cell graft. These receptors came from a human donor who donated a stem cell graft to a child with acute lymphoblastic leukemia.

This sequence joins TRBV6-2 or TRBV6-3 and TRBJ2-5; no firm D call. Germline V CDR1 and CDR2: MNHEY, SVGEGT. This CDR3 has 12 residues. V lost 0 bases and J 6 bases, leaving 5 bases between the germline ends. The CDR3 here is CASSYSTKTQYF. DNA for the CDR3: TGTGCCAGCAGTTACTCGACGAAGACCCAGTACTTC.

This clonotype was counted at least ten times. The junction departs from germline at one end; a sequencing error may be responsible. J is TRBJ2-5 and V is TRBV2; D might be TRBD2 (5 bases). Germline lookup yields CDR1 SNHLY and CDR2 FYNNEI. CDR3 size: 14 residues. The chain's CDR3 is CASREDYNQETQYF. The CDR3 DNA is TGTGCCAGCAGGGAAGACTATAACCAAGAGACCCAGTACTTC. The variable domain in full, completed from reference TRBV2 and TRBJ2-5, reads EPEVTQTPSHQVTQMGQEVILRCVPISNHLYFYWYRQILGQKVEFLVSFYNNEISEKSEIFDDQFSVERPDGSNFTLKIRSTKLEDSAMYFCASREDYNQETQYFGPGTRLLVL.

The sample holds a few counts of this clonotype. CDR3 sequence: CASSLTSGSVPGELFF. The CDR3 DNA follows: TGCGCCAGCAGCCTGACTAGCGGGAGTGTCCCCGGGGAGCTGTTTTTT. This chain connects TRBV5-1 to TRBJ2-2, with TRBD2 identical over 12 bases. The CDR3 loop spans 16 amino acids. Germline lookup yields CDR1 SGHRS and CDR2 YFSETQ. Trimming cost V 4 bases and J 6 bases; bases outside gene matches: 7.

In its sample, this clonotype was seen many times. The rearrangement joins TRBV5-1 to TRBJ1-6; D remains ambiguous. The CDR3 sequence is 14 residues long. Germline CDR1 SGHRS, CDR2 YFSETQ. Trimming stripped 0 bases from V and 6 bases from J, with 7 bases between. Written as DNA, the CDR3 is TGCGCCAGCAGCTTGGACAGACCTAATTCACCCCTCCACTTT. As protein: CASSLDRPNSPLHF.

The table lists this clonotype with many counts. The genes are TRBV6-1 and TRBJ1-2; D unresolved. CDR3 length: 10 residues. The germline V gene encodes CDR1 MNHNS and CDR2 SASEGT. V was trimmed by 1 base and J by 8 bases, leaving 2 bases between them. The CDR3 bases are TGTGCCAGCAGTGAAGGGGGCTACACCTTC. It translates to CASSEGGYTF.

The chain is built from TRBV4-1 and TRBJ2-1; weak D call: TRBD2 (5 bases). Trimming cost V 0 bases and J 0 bases, with 27 bases left between them. This CDR3 contains 22 residues. The germline V gene has CDR1 MGHRA and CDR2 YSYEKL. CDR3 in DNA: TGCGCCAGCAGCCAAGATAAGCTAGGAGGACCCTTTTGGCTGGACTCCTACAATGAGCAGTTCTTC. As protein: CASSQDKLGGPFWLDSYNEQFF.

The gene calls are TRBV9 and TRBJ1-4; D uncertain. The CDR3 is made up of 15 amino acids. Germline V gene data show CDR1 as SGDLS and CDR2 as YYNGEE. Between the trimmed V and J ends, which lost 1 base and 0 bases, there was a span of 7 bases. DNA for the CDR3: TGTGCCAGCAGCGTAAGCCGGACAACTAATGAAAAACTGTTTTTT. Amino acid sequence: CASSVSRTTNEKLFF.

This clonotype was picked up many times. The genes are TRBV7-9 and TRBJ2-1; D might be TRBD1 or TRBD2, each matching 6 bases. CDR1 and CDR2 (germline): SEHNR, FQNEAQ (reference sequence). Between the trimmed V and J ends, which lost 5 bases and 4 bases, there was a span of 12 bases. There are 14 residues in the CDR3. The DNA for the CDR3 is TGTGCCAGCAGCCCCGGAGGGGGGTACAATGAGCAGTTCTTC. Translating it yields CASSPGGGYNEQFF.

Turning to this clonotype: At one boundary the junction diverges from the germline segment, which might be a read error. The chain carries TRBV28 and TRBJ2-5, with D tentatively TRBD2 (5 bases). The CDR3 contains 16 residues. In germline, CDR1 is MDHEN, CDR2 SYDVKM. CDR3: CASSPAPRGGQETQYF. DNA of the CDR3: TGCGCCAGCAGCCCTGCCCCTCGGGGTGGGCAAGAGACCCAGTACTTC. The full variable domain, with the rest looked up from reference TRBV28 and TRBJ2-5, is DVKVTQSSRYLVKRTGEKVFLECVQDMDHENMFWYRQDPGLGLRLIYFSYDVKMKEKGDIPEGYSVSREKKERFSLILESASTNQTSMYLCASSPAPRGGQETQYFGPGTRLLVL.

This chain uses TRBV2 with TRBJ2-2, with D maybe TRBD2 (6 bases). CDR1 SNHLY and CDR2 FYNNEI come from the germline V gene. The CDR3 extends over 15 amino acids. V lost 6 bases to trimming and J lost 5 bases, with 16 bases between them. The DNA of the CDR3 is TGTGCCAGCAGGCAACTAGCCTCGAGGACCGGGGAGCTGTTTTTT. Translating it yields CASRQLASRTGELFF.

Many counts were recorded for this clonotype. The V call is TRBV4-1, the J call TRBJ2-1; D possibly corresponds to TRBD1 (6 bases). In germline, CDR1 is MGHRA, CDR2 YSYEKL. The CDR3 extends over 14 amino acids. The V end was cut by 0 bases, the J end by 8 bases, with 11 bases between. The DNA for the CDR3 is TGCGCCAGCAGCCAAGAGCCAGGGGTGGATGAGCAGTTCTTC. It encodes CASSQEPGVDEQFF.

This clonotype was seen repeatedly, ten times or more. The chain joins TRBV9 to TRBJ2-7; 7 bases are shared with TRBD1. CDR1 SGDLS and CDR2 YYNGEE come from the germline V gene. V shed 2 bases, J shed 2 bases, and the junction held 7 bases outside the gene matches. This CDR3 region has 15 residues. Written as DNA, the CDR3 is TGTGCCAGCAGCGTCGACAGGGTAGGGGCCTACGAGCAGTACTTC. Translating gives CASSVDRVGAYEQYF.

This rearrangement joins TRBV2 to TRBJ2-1; D not resolved. Per germline, CDR1 SNHLY and CDR2 FYNNEI. CDR3 length: 14 amino acids. Between the trimmed V and J ends, which lost 3 bases and 6 bases, there was a span of 12 bases. The chain's CDR3 is CASSDHEVVNEQFF. DNA for the CDR3: TGTGCCAGCAGTGATCATGAAGTGGTCAATGAGCAGTTCTTC.

This clonotype was seen repeatedly, ten times or more. The chain links TRBV12-3 or TRBV12-4 to TRBJ2-7; 9 nucleotides line up with TRBD2. The CDR3 sequence is 15 residues long. J gave up 0 bases and V 6 bases, and 6 bases lay outside the gene matches. The CDR3 sequence: CASSILAGSSYEQYF. CDR3 coding DNA: TGTGCCAGCAGCATACTAGCGGGCAGCTCCTACGAGCAGTACTTC.

This clonotype was detected only a few times. J is TRBJ1-1 and V is TRBV15; no clear D gene. Germline V gene lookup returns CDR1 LNHNV and CDR2 YYDKDF (reference sequence). The V gene lost 1 base and the J gene lost 1 base, with 4 bases spanning the gap. CDR3 size: 13 residues. CDR3 DNA sequence: TGTGCCACCAGCAGAGTTGGGAACACTGAAGCTTTCTTT. It yields the protein CATSRVGNTEAFF.

A note on this clonotype: An end of the junction differs from the germline gene, which may be a read error. The chain has TRBV20-1 and TRBJ2-4; D is ambiguous. CDR3 length equals 13 residues. Germline CDR1 and CDR2: DFQATT and SNEGSKA (reference sequence). The CDR3 loop reads CSARVALGNSQYF. The CDR3 region has the DNA TGCAGTGCTAGAGTCGCCCTAGGCAACAGTCAGTACTTC.

The chain joins TRBV6-2 or TRBV6-3 to TRBJ2-1; TRBD2 might be the D (7 bases). V was clipped by 5 bases and J by 5 bases, with 25 bases between them. Germline V CDR1 and CDR2: MNHEY, SVGEGT. The CDR3 totals 18 residues. CDR3 region: CASSQLPGGGSADNEQFF. The DNA of the CDR3 is TGTGCCAGCAGTCAGCTACCGGGGGGCGGGAGTGCTGACAATGAGCAGTTCTTC.

This clonotype was seen a handful of times. The V gene is TRBV7-8, the J gene TRBJ2-1; TRBD1 matches at 10 bases. This CDR3 has 17 residues. In germline, CDR1 is SGHVS, CDR2 FQNEAQ. Unmatched junction bases numbered 9, after V lost 0 bases and J lost 7 bases. The CDR3 nucleotides read TGTGCCAGCAGCTTAGCGTACGGGGGACAGGGGTGGAATGAGCAGTTCTTC. Protein: CASSLAYGGQGWNEQFF. Supplemented by reference TRBV7-8 and TRBJ2-1, the full variable domain reads GAGVSQSPRYKVAKRGQDVALRCDPISGHVSLFWYQQALGQGPEFLTYFQNEAQLDKSGLPSDRFFAERPEGSVSTLKIQRTQQEDSAVYLCASSLAYGGQGWNEQFFGPGTRLTVL.